These 30 T cell receptor beta chains share one sample of origin, sequenced in a study of tumor and adjacent non-tumor tissue in lung cancer. RNA was extracted from bulk tissue without any cell sorting. More than 3 cm separated this lung sample from the edge of the tumor. TCRbeta libraries were built with three rounds of nested PCR, modified from ARM-PCR. TCRdb recomputed calls from the multiplex PCR reads with MiXCR, one row per CDR3 protein. The sample comprises approximately 90,000 distinct CDR3 sequences, under 80% of which are singletons, and roughly 22% rests with the top ten. The sequenced sample consisted of distant non-tumor lung tissue. These receptors all come from a woman between 50 and 59 years old with non-small cell lung cancer.

This sequence joins TRBV24-1 and TRBJ2-1; D gene uncertain. The length of the CDR3 is 17 residues. Germline CDR1 reads KGHDR; CDR2 reads SFDVKD. Trimming pared 5 bases from V and 3 bases from J, leaving 19 bases between. The CDR3: CATSVKGVELLYNEQFF. For the CDR3, the DNA is TGTGCCACCAGTGTTAAAGGAGTAGAACTGCTCTACAATGAGCAGTTCTTC.

A word on this clonotype: Mismatch with germline at one junction end may stem from a read error. The chain carries TRBV28 and TRBJ2-3, with D perhaps assigned TRBD1 or TRBD2 (5 bases each). The CDR3 is made up of 15 amino acids. The germline gives CDR1 MDHEN, CDR2 SYDVKM. The CDR3 is CACSPPGTRTDTQYF. For the CDR3, the DNA is TGTGCCTGCAGTCCCCCCGGGACCCGCACAGATACGCAGTATTTT.

This clonotype was counted once. Here the CDR3 omits its conserved ending phenylalanine or tryptophan, so a read error is the likely source. Written as DNA, the CDR3 is TGTGCAAGTAGCTTCTTCGGCACAGATACGCAGTATCTT. Its protein product is CASSFFGTDTQYL. The chain combines TRBV5-4 with TRBJ2-3; no clear D. The CDR3 covers 13 residues. The germline CDR1 and CDR2 sequences are SGHNT and YYREEE (reference sequence).

On this clonotype: The junction does not match germline at one end; this may be a read error. J is TRBJ2-2 and V is TRBV11-3; D perhaps matches TRBD2 (5 bases). CDR1 SGHNT and CDR2 YENEEA come from the germline V gene. The CDR3 length is 14 residues. The CDR3 sequence: CASSLSGTNRELFF. CDR3 DNA sequence: TGCGCCAGCAGCCTGAGCGGAACCAACAGGGAGCTGTTTTTT.

Concerning this clonotype itself: Sequence at one end of the junction differs from germline and may be a read error. The V and J genes are TRBV24-1 and TRBJ2-2; TRBD2 might be the D (5 bases). The germline V gene encodes CDR1 KGHDR and CDR2 SFDVKD. The CDR3 has 14 amino acids. For the CDR3, the DNA is TGTGCCACCAGGGAGAAGGCTAATGACGGGGATCTGTTTTTT. It yields the protein CATREKANDGDLFF.

As for this clonotype: A single base separates this from a much larger clone, so it may be a read error. This chain joins TRBV20-1 and TRBJ1-2; 7 nucleotides line up with TRBD1. This CDR3 spans 13 amino acids. Germline V gives CDR1 DFQATT, CDR2 SNEGSKA (reference sequence). After removal of 7 bases from V and 0 bases from J, the junction contained 5 bases not matched to a gene. CDR3: CSDRGPTNYGYTF. The CDR3 DNA follows: TGCAGTGATAGGGGGCCGACTAACTATGGCTACACCTTC.

As to this clonotype: No conserved phenylalanine or tryptophan ends this CDR3, so it is likely a read error. The V call is TRBV7-8, the J call TRBJ2-7; 7 positions agree with TRBD1. CDR1 is SGHVS and CDR2 is FQNEAQ in the germline V gene. V lost 3 bases and J lost 2; bases outside the gene matches: 4. CDR3 length: 14 residues. CDR3 in amino acids: CASSLERGPYEQYS. DNA for the CDR3: TGTGCCAGCAGCTTGGAGAGGGGGCCCTACGAGCAGTACTCC.

Points on this clonotype: At one of its ends the junction is not consistent with the germline gene, which may arise from a read error. The chain links TRBV11-2 to TRBJ2-2; D is perhaps TRBD2 (5 bases). Germline V lookup: CDR1 SGHAT, CDR2 FQNNGV. This CDR3 is 13 amino acids long. Here the CDR3 DNA reads TGTGCCAGCAACTTCGAGAACACCGGGAAGCTGTTATTT. Translated, it gives CASNFENTGKLLF.

Of note for this clonotype: A much larger clone lies one base from this, so it may be a read error. The CDR3 does not close with the conserved phenylalanine or tryptophan, likely indicating a read error. The rearrangement links TRBV5-4 to TRBJ2-7, with D possibly called TRBD1 or TRBD2 (5 bases each). Germline V CDR1 and CDR2: SGHNT, YYREEE (reference sequence). Trimming took off 4 bases at V and 4 bases at J, with 12 bases between the two ends. CDR3 length: 13 amino acids. This chain's CDR3 is CASSGVEGYEQYS. CDR3 nucleotide sequence: TGTGCCAGCAGCGGGGTAGAGGGGTACGAGCAGTACTCC.

About this clonotype: One end of the junction is discordant with germline, which a read error may explain. The chain links TRBV12-3 or TRBV12-4 to TRBJ1-2; possibly TRBD1 for D (5 bases). The CDR3 sequence is 16 residues long. DNA for the CDR3: TGTGCCAACAGTTCACGTCAGGGTAGGCATACCTATGGCTACAGCTTC. Its translation is CANSSRQGRHTYGYSF.

On this clonotype: The germline gene is not matched at one end of the junction; a read error may be the cause. J is TRBJ1-3 and V is TRBV6-5, with D unclear. CDR1 is MNHEY and CDR2 is SVGAGI in the germline V gene. There are 15 residues in the CDR3. The CDR3 DNA reads TGTGCCAGTAGTTACGTTCCTGTCTCTGGAAAGACCATATATTTT. As protein: CASSYVPVSGKTIYF.

For this clonotype: Its ends do not fully match the called genes, so a read error is possible. The chain has TRBV20-1 and TRBJ2-2; tentative D call: TRBD2 (5 bases). The CDR3 covers 12 residues. Looked up from germline, CDR1 is DFQATT and CDR2 is SNEGSKA (reference sequence). The CDR3 DNA reads as TGCAGTGCTACGTGGTACACCGGGGAGCCGTTTTTT. Protein sequence: CSATWYTGEPFF.

This clonotype was recorded a few times. A much larger clone sits a single nucleotide away, making a read error possible. The rearrangement links TRBV20-1 to TRBJ2-1; 9 positions agree with TRBD2. The CDR3 is made up of 17 amino acids. Germline-derived CDR1 and CDR2 are DFQATT and SNEGSKA (reference sequence). The CDR3 nucleotides read TGCATTGCAACTGATGTAGCGGGAGTCCACTCCTACAATGAGCAGTTCTTC. This sequence encodes CIATDVAGVHSYNEQFF.

The V and J genes are TRBV4-1 and TRBJ2-7, with 7 bases lining up with TRBD1. The CDR3 sequence is 14 residues long. V shed 6 bases, J shed 13 bases, and the junction held 18 bases outside the gene matches. Germline loops: CDR1 MGHRA, CDR2 YSYEKL. CDR3: CASSPTGKGHEHYF. In DNA, the CDR3 is TGCGCCAGCAGTCCGACAGGGAAAGGGCACGAACACTACTTC.

The sample holds many counts of this clonotype. The rearrangement uses TRBV4-1 and TRBJ1-1; D is ambiguous. The V and J ends lost 3 bases and 5 bases respectively, with 16 bases between them. CDR3 size: 15 residues. From germline, CDR1 is MGHRA and CDR2 YSYEKL. CDR3 residues: CASSHVDGWRTEAFF. In DNA, the CDR3 is TGCGCCAGCAGCCACGTAGACGGCTGGAGGACTGAAGCTTTCTTT.

About this clonotype: The conserved phenylalanine or tryptophan normally closing the CDR3 is absent here, so this likely arose from a read error. The DNA is omitted, as the CDR3 cannot be located on it reliably, and the CDR3 follows TCRdb's listing. The CDR3 spells CSVEDEGISGSFPGELFL. This chain connects TRBV29-1 to TRBJ2-2; TRBD2, the table's D call, was not compared with the DNA. Germline lookup yields CDR1 SQVTM and CDR2 ANQGSEA. The CDR3 has 18 amino acids, counting both end residues.

Points on this clonotype: Germline is not matched at one junction end, which may reflect a read error. CDR3 sequence (DNA): TGTGCCAGCAGGGGCGTATATGGCGGGAGCCCCTCCTACGAGAAGTACTTC. Its translation is CASRGVYGGSPSYEKYF. V gene TRBV6-6 combines with J gene TRBJ2-7; 7 bases align to TRBD2. Germline V lookup: CDR1 MNHNY, CDR2 SVGAGI (reference sequence). The CDR3 is 17 amino acids.

As regards this clonotype: No conserved phenylalanine or tryptophan ends this CDR3, so it is likely a read error. The chain employs TRBV12-3 or TRBV12-4 and TRBJ2-5; 11 bases align to TRBD2. This CDR3 is built from 15 residues. The V gene end was trimmed by 7 bases and the J gene end by 5 bases; junction bases not matched to a gene: 9. CDR3 in amino acids: CASTLRLAGHETQYL. The CDR3 DNA reads TGTGCCAGCACCTTGCGACTAGCGGGGCATGAGACCCAGTACTTG.

A note on this clonotype: At one of its ends the junction is not consistent with the germline gene, which may arise from a read error. This chain connects TRBV28 to TRBJ2-7; D is possibly TRBD1 or TRBD2 (5 bases each). Germline V CDR1 and CDR2: MDHEN, SYDVKM. This CDR3 has 12 residues. The CDR3 is CASSAPRGPLHF. DNA of the CDR3: TGTGCTAGCAGTGCCCCCCGGGGCCCCCTCCACTTC.

In the case of this clonotype: One junction end disagrees with the germline gene, perhaps due to a read error. The V gene is TRBV11-2, the J gene TRBJ2-7; D tentatively reads TRBD1 or TRBD2 (5 bases each). This CDR3 has 14 amino acids. The germline V gene encodes CDR1 SGHAT and CDR2 FQNNGV. The chain's CDR3 is CACSLESGPGERYF. The CDR3 nucleotides read TGTGCCTGCAGCTTAGAATCGGGGCCGGGCGAGCGGTACTTC. Filled out from reference TRBV11-2 and TRBJ2-7, the complete variable domain reads EAGVAQSPRYKIIEKRQSVAFWCNPISGHATLYWYQQILGQGPKLLIQFQNNGVVDDSQLPKDRFSAERLKGVDSTLKIQPAKLEDSAVYLCACSLESGPGERYFGPGTRLTVT.

This clonotype showed up just once. One junction end disagrees with the germline gene, perhaps due to a read error. The gene calls are TRBV9 and TRBJ2-7; D gene ambiguous. The germline gives CDR1 SGDLS, CDR2 YYNGEE. The CDR3 totals 13 residues. In DNA, the CDR3 is TGTGCCAGCGGTGATTCGGGCGCATACGAACAGTACTTC. Translation: CASGDSGAYEQYF.

V usage is TRBV6-6 and J usage is TRBJ2-3; tentative D call: TRBD1 (6 bases). Germline V gene data show CDR1 as MNHNY and CDR2 as SVGAGI (reference sequence). The CDR3 is made up of 13 amino acids. V lost 5 bases, J lost 9 bases, and 15 bases lay in between. Written as DNA, the CDR3 is TGTGCCAGCAGTGGGTCAGGGGCTGGGACGCAGTATTTT. Translated, it gives CASSGSGAGTQYF.

This clonotype was seen a few times. In DNA form, the CDR3 reads TGTGCCAGCAGGACGGCATCCCAGCAGCAGTACTTC. Amino acid sequence: CASRTASQQQYF. The chain employs TRBV2 and TRBJ2-7; no clear D. This CDR3 region has 12 residues. V shed 6 bases and J shed 8 bases, with 14 bases lying between them. The germline gives CDR1 SNHLY, CDR2 FYNNEI.

Comments on this clonotype: The germline gene is not matched at one end of the junction; a read error may be the cause. CDR3 amino acids: CSVEDPQRECYNEQVF. CDR3 DNA: TGCAGCGTTGAAGATCCCCAGCGGGAGTGTTACAATGAGCAGGTGTTC. The gene calls are TRBV29-1 and TRBJ2-1; TRBD2 matches at 8 bases. The CDR3 is made up of 16 amino acids. Germline V lookup: CDR1 SQVTM, CDR2 ANQGSEA.

There are many counts of this clonotype. The gene calls are TRBV29-1 and TRBJ2-5, with a tentative D call TRBD1 (5 bases). With 4 bases removed from V and 5 bases from J, the gap between germline ends came to 20 bases. Germline V gives CDR1 SQVTM, CDR2 ANQGSEA. The CDR3 has 15 amino acids. The CDR3 sequence is CSVVGPVWGRETQYF. Here the CDR3 DNA reads TGCAGCGTTGTAGGCCCAGTCTGGGGCAGGGAGACCCAGTACTTC.

On this clonotype itself: The junction and the germline gene differ at one end; a read error may be behind it. The gene calls are TRBV14 and TRBJ2-7; 7 bases line up with TRBD1. From germline, CDR1 is SGHDN and CDR2 FVKESK. The CDR3 covers 15 residues. Here the CDR3 reads CASSHETGMPYEQYF. Written as DNA, the CDR3 is TGTGCCAGCAGCCACGAGACAGGGATGCCCTACGAGCAATACTTC.

On this clonotype itself: One end of the junction is discordant with germline, which a read error may explain. This rearrangement joins TRBV29-1 to TRBJ2-2; TRBD2 is a possible D gene (5 bases). The CDR3 sequence is 15 residues long. In germline, CDR1 is SQVTM, CDR2 ANQGSEA. This chain's CDR3 is CSVANQLTNTGKLFF. The CDR3 bases are TGCAGCGTTGCAAATCAACTAACGAACACCGGGAAGCTGTTTTTT.

As concerns this clonotype: This could be a read error, since a much larger clone is one nucleotide away. This chain joins TRBV4-1 and TRBJ1-4, with D unclear. The length of the CDR3 is 14 residues. CDR1 is MGHRA and CDR2 is YSYEKL in the germline V gene. In nucleotides, the CDR3 is TGCACCTGCAGCAGTACCAGGAGAAAGGAAAAACTGTTTTTT. Translation: CTCSSTRRKEKLFF.

As to this clonotype: Germline and junction disagree at one end, which may indicate a read error. V gene TRBV29-1 combines with J gene TRBJ2-2; 11 nucleotides line up with TRBD2. Germline V CDR1 and CDR2: SQVTM, ANQGSEA. This CDR3 is 18 amino acids long. DNA of the CDR3: TGCAGCGTTAAAGATGAAGGAACTAGCGGGAGTTTTCCTAGGGAGCTGTTTTTT. Residues: CSVKDEGTSGSFPRELFF.

The chain links TRBV29-1 to TRBJ1-1; D not certain. This CDR3 is built from 12 residues. Germline lookup yields CDR1 SQVTM and CDR2 ANQGSEA. V was pared by 8 bases and J by 4 bases, with 14 bases between. The CDR3 region is CSITETSTEAFF. CDR3 in DNA: TGCAGCATCACTGAGACGAGCACTGAAGCTTTCTTT.